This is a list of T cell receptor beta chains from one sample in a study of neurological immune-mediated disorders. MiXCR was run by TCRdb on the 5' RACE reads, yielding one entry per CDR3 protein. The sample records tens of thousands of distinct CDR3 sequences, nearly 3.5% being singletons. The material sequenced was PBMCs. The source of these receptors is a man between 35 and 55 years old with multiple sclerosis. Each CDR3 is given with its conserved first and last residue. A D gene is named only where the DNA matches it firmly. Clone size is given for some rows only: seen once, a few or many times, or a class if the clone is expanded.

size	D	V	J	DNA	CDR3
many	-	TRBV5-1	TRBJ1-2	TGCGCCAGCAGCTGGGGGGGTCCTAACCAGGGCTACACCTTC	CASSWGGPNQGYTF
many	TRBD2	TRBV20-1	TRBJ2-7	TGCAGTGCCACAGATAGGGCTAGCGGGAGATCCGAGCAGTACTTC	CSATDRASGRSEQYF
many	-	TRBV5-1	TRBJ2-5	TGCGCCAGCAGCTTGGATGGGGGCCCTACAGAGACCCAGTACTTC	CASSLDGGPTETQYF
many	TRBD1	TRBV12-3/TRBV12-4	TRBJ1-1	TGTGCCAGCAGTTCCAGGGGGTCGGTCACTGAAGCTTTCTTT	CASSSRGSVTEAFF
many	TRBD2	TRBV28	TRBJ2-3	TGTGCCAGCAGCCCCCGACTAGCGGGAGGAGGTGGTACGCAGTATTTT	CASSPRLAGGGGTQYF
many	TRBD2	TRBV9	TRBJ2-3	TGTGCCAGCAGCCCCCGTGGGGGATTAGCGGGAGGGTATGCAGATACGCAGTATTTT	CASSPRGGLAGGYADTQYF
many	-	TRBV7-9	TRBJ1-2	TGTGCCAGCAGCCCCGGGATAACACTCTATGGCTACACCTTC	CASSPGITLYGYTF
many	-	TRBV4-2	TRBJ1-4	TGTGCCAGCAGCCAAGTGGTAGGGACGGCCGATGAAAAACTGTTTTTT	CASSQVVGTADEKLFF
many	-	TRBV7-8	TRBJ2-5	TGTGCCAGCAGCCCTTCGACGGGAGAGACCCAGTACTTC	CASSPSTGETQYF
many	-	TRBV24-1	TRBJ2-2	TGTGCCACCAGTGACCTCGGAGCCGTGAGGGAGCTGTTTTTT	CATSDLGAVRELFF
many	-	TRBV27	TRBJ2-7	TGTGCCAGCACCTCCCGAGGGGTGTACGAGCAGTACTTC	CASTSRGVYEQYF
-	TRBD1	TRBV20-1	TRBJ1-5	TGCAGTGCTCGGACAGGGTGGGATCAGCCCCAGCATTTT	CSARTGWDQPQHF